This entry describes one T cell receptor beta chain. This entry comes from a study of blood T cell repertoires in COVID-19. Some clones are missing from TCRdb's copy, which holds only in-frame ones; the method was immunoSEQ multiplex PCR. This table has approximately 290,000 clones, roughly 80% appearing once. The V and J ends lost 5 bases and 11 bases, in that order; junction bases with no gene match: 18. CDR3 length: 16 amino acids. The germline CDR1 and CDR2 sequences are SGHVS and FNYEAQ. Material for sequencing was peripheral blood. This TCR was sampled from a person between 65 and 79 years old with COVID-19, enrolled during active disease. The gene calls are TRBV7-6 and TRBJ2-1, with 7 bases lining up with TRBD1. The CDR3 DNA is TGTGCCAGCAGCGTAAAAACAGGACCAGGGGGTCTAAAGCAGTTCTTC. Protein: CASSVKTGPGGLKQFF.